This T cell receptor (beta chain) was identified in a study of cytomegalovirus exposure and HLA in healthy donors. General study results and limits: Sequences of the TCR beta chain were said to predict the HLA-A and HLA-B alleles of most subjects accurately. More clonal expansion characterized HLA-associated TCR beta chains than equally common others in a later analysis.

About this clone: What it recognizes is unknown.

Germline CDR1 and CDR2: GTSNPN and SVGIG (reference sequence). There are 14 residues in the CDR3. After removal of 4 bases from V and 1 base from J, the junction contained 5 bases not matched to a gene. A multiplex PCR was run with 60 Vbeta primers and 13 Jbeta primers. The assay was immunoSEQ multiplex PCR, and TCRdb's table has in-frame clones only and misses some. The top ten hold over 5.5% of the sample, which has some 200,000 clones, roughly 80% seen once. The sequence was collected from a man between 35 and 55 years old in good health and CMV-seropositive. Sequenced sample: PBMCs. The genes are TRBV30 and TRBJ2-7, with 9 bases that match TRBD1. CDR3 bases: TGTGCCTGGAAACCCGGGACAGGGTCCTACGAGCAGTACTTC. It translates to CAWKPGTGSYEQYF.